The subject of this entry is one TCR beta chain. Its antigen is as yet unknown. The sample belongs to a study of radiotherapy plus CTLA-4 blockade in lung cancer. Whole-study context: The study recorded objective responses in about 20% of patients and disease control in roughly 34%.

Focal radiation plus CTLA-4 blockade with ipilimumab was administered to patients who had chemo-refractory metastatic non-small-cell lung cancer. Generated by immunoSEQ multiplex PCR, the TCRdb table keeps only in-frame clones and is missing some. The sample consists of about 120,000 clones, about 83% of them appearing once. The junction had 2 bases not matched to a gene; V was cut back by 3 bases and J by 5 bases. This CDR3 is built from 14 residues. Germline V gene data show CDR1 as LGHNA and CDR2 as YSLEER. Whole-study results and caveats: In blood, tumor-derived TCR clones expanded after radiotherapy plus ipilimumab. Strongest reported response predictors: early blood clone changes and post-radiation interferon-beta.

This specimen consisted of peripheral blood, obtained from a patient treated with radiotherapy plus ipilimumab. The sequence derives from a human donor with non-small cell lung cancer who had a partial response to radiotherapy plus ipilimumab. This rearrangement joins TRBV4-3 to TRBJ2-1, with 9 bases aligning to TRBD2. The CDR3 loop reads CASSHSGRNNEQFF. CDR3 sequence (DNA): TGCGCCAGCAGCCATAGCGGGAGAAACAATGAGCAGTTCTTC.